What follows are 21 T cell receptor beta chains derived from one specimen sequenced in a study of naive and memory T cell subsets. Four PCR rounds used nested alpha and beta constant region primers plus the SP2 primer. TCRdb passed the UMI-ligation and nested PCR reads through MiXCR, listing each CDR3 protein once. The data show 20,000 to 25,000 distinct CDR3 sequences, nearly 6% seen once. Treatment noted: skin biopsy from PPD injection site in Mantoux-positive individual. A UMI-containing oligonucleotide was joined by 3' ligation to the TCR cDNA template. The sample consisted of skin, taken from a tuberculin skin test site. Receptor source: an adult in good health.

V gene TRBV4-3 combines with J gene TRBJ2-7, with D perhaps matching TRBD2 (5 bases). CDR1 is LGHNA and CDR2 is YSLEER in the germline V gene. This CDR3 is built from 15 residues. V lost 0 bases to trimming and J lost 2 bases, with 11 bases between them. CDR3 in DNA: TGCGCCAGCAGCCAAGATTATCAGCGGCCCTACGAGCAGTACTTC. This sequence encodes CASSQDYQRPYEQYF.

The CDR3 nucleotides read TGTGCCAGCAGCTCTAGCGGGAGGGCCGAAGATACGCAGTATTTT. Translating it yields CASSSSGRAEDTQYF. This chain links TRBV5-4 with TRBJ2-3; 12 bases line up with TRBD2. The germline gives CDR1 SGHNT, CDR2 YYREEE (reference sequence). The CDR3 has 15 amino acids. V trimming: 3 bases; J trimming: 5 bases; junction bases outside the gene matches: 4.

In its sample, this clonotype was seen a few times. V is TRBV5-1 and J is TRBJ1-1, with 7 bases fitting TRBD1. V trimming: 4 bases; J trimming: 4 bases; junction bases outside the gene matches: 13. This CDR3 is 16 amino acids long. Germline V gene data show CDR1 as SGHRS and CDR2 as YFSETQ. CDR3: CASSPGDSFSSTEAFF. CDR3 nucleotides: TGCGCCAGCAGCCCGGGGGACAGTTTTTCTAGCACTGAAGCTTTCTTT.

The J gene is TRBJ2-1, the V gene TRBV4-1, with a weak D call TRBD2 (6 bases). This CDR3 is built from 16 residues. Looked up from germline, CDR1 is MGHRA and CDR2 is YSYEKL. Trimming stripped 4 bases from V and 2 bases from J, with 15 bases between. Here the CDR3 reads CASSLAYGEAYNEQFF. The CDR3 DNA sequence: TGCGCCAGCAGCCTGGCGTACGGGGAGGCCTACAATGAGCAGTTCTTC.

The V gene is TRBV19, the J gene TRBJ1-3; D unclear. The CDR3 is 14 amino acids. V lost 10 bases and J lost 0, with 13 bases in between. Germline CDR1 and CDR2: LNHDA and SQIVND (reference sequence). Here the CDR3 reads CATKQPSSGNTIYF. DNA of the CDR3: TGTGCCACCAAGCAACCGAGCTCTGGAAACACCATATATTTT. Full variable domain (rest looked up from reference TRBV19 and TRBJ1-3): DGGITQSPKYLFRKEGQNVTLSCEQNLNHDAMYWYRQDPGQGLRLIYYSQIVNDFQKGDIAEGYSVSREKKESFPLTVTSAQKNPTAFYLCATKQPSSGNTIYFGEGSWLTVV.

This clonotype was found a few times. The chain employs TRBV12-3 or TRBV12-4 and TRBJ1-1; 7 bases match TRBD1. The V gene end was trimmed by 1 base and the J gene end by 3 bases; junction bases not matched to a gene: 2. This CDR3 spans 14 amino acids. CDR3 nucleotide sequence: TGTGCCAGCAGTTTAGAGGGGGCGTACACTGAAGCTTTCTTT. Protein product: CASSLEGAYTEAFF.

The V and J genes are TRBV14 and TRBJ2-7; a weak D match, TRBD1 (6 bases). V was shortened by 6 bases and J by 12 bases, with 18 bases between the two germline ends. CDR1 is SGHDN, CDR2 FVKESK, per germline. This CDR3 has 12 residues. For the CDR3, the DNA is TGTGCCAGCAGGGGGGCGGCTTCCATCCTGTACTTC. It encodes CASRGAASILYF.

This clonotype appeared many times. The chain couples TRBV6-6 to TRBJ1-2; 7 positions match TRBD1. Losses at the gene ends were 2 bases for V and 1 base for J; bases not matched to a gene: 16. The CDR3 runs to 19 residues. Germline assignment: CDR1 MNHNY and CDR2 SVGAGI (reference sequence). The CDR3 protein is CASSYTPGRGVDGNYGYTF. In DNA form, the CDR3 reads TGTGCCAGCAGTTACACCCCAGGCAGGGGGGTCGATGGTAACTATGGCTACACCTTC.

The rearrangement uses TRBV20-1 and TRBJ1-6, with D hard to call. The CDR3 sequence is 12 residues long. Germline CDR1 and CDR2: DFQATT and SNEGSKA (reference sequence). The ends were cut back, 6 bases at V and 6 bases at J, with 9 bases in the middle. This chain's CDR3 is CSAQTLNSPLHF. The CDR3 DNA reads as TGCAGTGCCCAGACTCTTAATTCACCCCTCCACTTT.

This clonotype was recorded at least ten times. The V call is TRBV28, the J call TRBJ2-7, with TRBD1 matching over 7 bases. The CDR3 spans 13 residues. Germline trimming cut 5 bases from V and 5 bases from J; bases unmatched to any gene: 6. Germline assignment: CDR1 MDHEN and CDR2 SYDVKM. CDR3 sequence reads: CASSPDRDDEQYF. The DNA for the CDR3 is TGTGCCAGCAGTCCCGACAGGGACGACGAGCAGTACTTC.

This clonotype is classed as medium-sized. The chain couples TRBV13 to TRBJ1-2; D unresolved. Trimming cost V 3 bases and J 8 bases, with 7 bases left between them. Germline V gene data show CDR1 as PRHDT and CDR2 as FYEKMQ (reference sequence). The CDR3 has 11 amino acids. This CDR3 is CASSFRKGYTF. The CDR3 nucleotides read TGTGCCAGCAGCTTCCGGAAGGGCTACACCTTC.

The V gene is TRBV5-6, the J gene TRBJ1-1; 7 nucleotides line up with TRBD1. V shed 4 bases and J 4 bases; nucleotides not matched to a gene: 4. The CDR3 is made up of 13 amino acids. CDR1 is SGHDT and CDR2 is YYEEEE in the germline V gene. The CDR3 loop reads CASSPRQGTEAFF. The CDR3 bases are TGTGCCAGCAGCCCGAGACAGGGCACTGAAGCTTTCTTT.

This clonotype has a handful of counts. This sequence joins TRBV6-5 and TRBJ2-1, with D perhaps matching TRBD2 (5 bases). This CDR3 is built from 12 residues. V lost 6 bases, J lost 8 bases, and 11 bases lay in between. In germline, CDR1 is MNHEY, CDR2 SVGAGI. The CDR3 DNA follows: TGTGCCAGCAGGTCGAAGCGGTATGAGCAGTTCTTC. Its translation: CASRSKRYEQFF.

The chain links TRBV3-1 to TRBJ1-1; the D is unclear. Germline-derived CDR1 and CDR2 are LGHDT and YNNKEL (reference sequence). The length of the CDR3 is 14 residues. Trimming removed 2 bases from V and 4 bases from J, with 11 bases in between. CDR3 sequence reads: CASSQIPVGTEAFF. In DNA form, the CDR3 reads TGTGCCAGCAGCCAAATCCCGGTGGGCACTGAAGCTTTCTTT.

This clonotype was recorded only once. The V and J genes are TRBV5-1 and TRBJ2-5; D is uncertain. The CDR3 spans 13 residues. The V and J ends lost 2 bases and 5 bases respectively, with 10 bases between them. CDR1 and CDR2 from the germline V gene are SGHRS and YFSETQ. CDR3 in DNA: TGCGCCAGCAGCTTTAACTATGGGGAGACCCAGTACTTC. Protein product: CASSFNYGETQYF.

This clonotype has a handful of counts. The J gene is TRBJ2-7, the V gene TRBV7-9; D is unresolved. V was shortened by 4 bases and J by 9 bases, with 13 bases between the two germline ends. Germline V lookup: CDR1 SEHNR, CDR2 FQNEAQ (reference sequence). The CDR3 is made up of 12 amino acids. CDR3 nucleotide sequence: TGTGCCAGCAGCTCGGGCCCCCCGGCGCAGTACTTC. Encoded protein: CASSSGPPAQYF.

This clonotype was seen more than once but under ten times. This chain uses TRBV9 with TRBJ1-2, with D uncertain. The CDR3 totals 15 residues. The germline gives CDR1 SGDLS, CDR2 YYNGEE. V was pared by 2 bases and J by 6 bases, with 17 bases between. CDR3 loop: CASSVSTAYGDGYTF. In DNA, the CDR3 is TGTGCCAGCAGCGTTAGCACGGCCTATGGTGATGGCTACACCTTC.

At least ten counts were recorded for this clonotype. The J gene is TRBJ2-7, the V gene TRBV20-1; TRBD2 agrees at 7 bases. Germline V gives CDR1 DFQATT, CDR2 SNEGSKA (reference sequence). With 4 bases clipped from V and 5 bases from J, the junction kept 5 bases outside the gene matches. The CDR3 has 12 amino acids. The DNA of the CDR3 is TGCAGTGCTAATAGCGGGCCCGACGAGCAGTACTTC. Amino acid sequence: CSANSGPDEQYF.

This clonotype appeared many times. The genes are TRBV18 and TRBJ2-7; 9 bases match TRBD2. J was trimmed by 6 bases and V by 0 bases; bases with no gene match: 3. CDR1 and CDR2 from the germline V gene are KGHSH and LQKENI. There are 14 residues in the CDR3. This CDR3 is CASSPPGREGEQYF. CDR3 nucleotides: TGTGCCAGCTCACCACCAGGGCGGGAGGGCGAGCAGTACTTC.

This clonotype was seen at least ten times. The V call is TRBV6-1, the J call TRBJ2-2; TRBD1 might be the D (5 bases). The CDR3 extends over 13 amino acids. V lost 8 bases and J lost 4, with 11 bases in between. Looked up from germline, CDR1 is MNHNS and CDR2 is SASEGT. CDR3 nucleotide sequence: TGTGCCAGCGGGCAGGGTATCACCGGGGAGCTGTTTTTT. Translating gives CASGQGITGELFF.

Notes on this clonotype: A read error is possible here, since a much larger clone lies one base away. This chain connects TRBV2 to TRBJ2-7; a possible D gene is TRBD2 (6 bases). Deletions cut 8 bases from V and 4 bases from J, with 12 bases between. The V gene's germline CDR1 is SNHLY and CDR2 FYNNEI. This CDR3 comprises 12 residues. CDR3: CASVRTTYEQYF. CDR3 nucleotides: TGTGCCAGCGTCCGGACTACTTACGAGCAGTACTTC.